This T cell receptor beta chain derives from a study of blood T cell repertoires in COVID-19. Background on the study: T cells, B-cell-depleted T cells, or PBMCs provided the cDNA or gDNA that served as material.

Original handling: The assay estimated nucleated cells by amplifying reference gene primers. Sequenced by immunoSEQ multiplex PCR; TCRdb stores in-frame clones only, minus some. The V and J calls and clone size were taken over from that table, and D and trimming were inferred from the DNA. The profile shows about 80,000 clones, roughly 91% of them singletons. V dropped 9 bases and J dropped 7; count of bases not matched to a gene: 10. The germline V gene has CDR1 SNHLY and CDR2 FYNNEI. The CDR3 has 15 residues. The sample taken for sequencing was peripheral blood. The chain employs TRBV2 and TRBJ1-6, with 9 bases fitting TRBD1. The origin of this receptor is a woman between 45 and 60 years old in a cohort sampled during active COVID-19. CDR3 DNA sequence: TGTGCCAGTACTTACCGGGACAGGGACAATTCACCCCTCCACTTT. Protein product: CASTYRDRDNSPLHF.